This is a list of T cell receptor beta chains from one sample in a study of blood T cell repertoires in COVID-19. Assay: immunoSEQ multiplex PCR; the TCRdb copy retains only in-frame clones and omits some. This table has 100,000 or so clones, 70% to 90% appearing once. Sequencing was done on a sample of peripheral blood. These receptor sequences come from a man aged 55 to 70 with acute or convalescent COVID-19. Each CDR3 is given with its conserved first and last residue. The D gene is left open where the match is weak. The listing skips clone size in some rows; elsewhere it reads once, few, many or a size class.

clone size: .
J gene: TRBJ2-5
V gene: TRBV19
D gene: .
CDR3 DNA: TGTGCCAGTGCCCTAGACCCCGGGGAGACCCAGTACTTC
CDR3 protein: CASALDPGETQYF

clone size: .
J gene: TRBJ1-3
V gene: TRBV5-1
D gene: .
CDR3 DNA: TGCGCCAGCAGCAATATTAACAGGGATTCTGGAAACACCATATATTTT
CDR3 protein: CASSNINRDSGNTIYF

clone size: .
J gene: TRBJ2-3
V gene: TRBV9
D gene: TRBD2
CDR3 DNA: TGTGCCAGCAGCTCCCGACTAGCGGGGGATGCAGATACGCAGTATTTT
CDR3 protein: CASSSRLAGDADTQYF

clone size: .
J gene: TRBJ2-5
V gene: TRBV3-1/TRBV3-2
D gene: TRBD2
CDR3 DNA: TGTGCCAGCAGCCAAGGGGGACTAGCGGGAGAGACCCAGTACTTC
CDR3 protein: CASSQGGLAGETQYF

clone size: once
J gene: TRBJ2-1
V gene: TRBV6-1
D gene: TRBD2
CDR3 DNA: TGTGCCAGCAGTGAAGGAGCGGGAGGCCCCGAGGAGCAGTTCTTC
CDR3 protein: CASSEGAGGPEEQFF

clone size: .
J gene: TRBJ1-2
V gene: TRBV6-5
D gene: .
CDR3 DNA: TGTGCCAGCAGTTACCACAGGGTTCAGGACTATGGCTACACCTTC
CDR3 protein: CASSYHRVQDYGYTF

clone size: .
J gene: TRBJ2-2
V gene: TRBV5-6
D gene: .
CDR3 DNA: TGTGCCAGCAGCTTATGGGGGCAGGGTGTAGACACCGGGGAGCTGTTTTTT
CDR3 protein: CASSLWGQGVDTGELFF

clone size: .
J gene: TRBJ1-1
V gene: TRBV12-3/TRBV12-4
D gene: .
CDR3 DNA: TGTGCCAGCAGTCAAGCACTGAACACTGAAGCTTTCTTT
CDR3 protein: CASSQALNTEAFF

clone size: .
J gene: TRBJ2-7
V gene: TRBV7-9
D gene: TRBD2
CDR3 DNA: TGTGCCAGCAGCCTAGCGGGAGCCTACGAGCAGTACTTC
CDR3 protein: CASSLAGAYEQYF

clone size: .
J gene: TRBJ2-7
V gene: TRBV19
D gene: TRBD2
CDR3 DNA: TGTGCCAGTAGTCCAGGACTAGCGGGATACGAGCAGTACTTC
CDR3 protein: CASSPGLAGYEQYF

clone size: .
J gene: TRBJ2-5
V gene: TRBV19
D gene: .
CDR3 DNA: TGTGCCAGTAGTACTGGCAGACAAGAGACCCAGTACTTC
CDR3 protein: CASSTGRQETQYF

clone size: .
J gene: TRBJ2-7
V gene: TRBV2
D gene: .
CDR3 DNA: TGTGCCAGCAGGGACAATCCCTCACTCGAGCAGTACTTC
CDR3 protein: CASRDNPSLEQYF

clone size: few
J gene: TRBJ2-6
V gene: TRBV7-9
D gene: .
CDR3 DNA: TGTGCCAGCAGACCCCGATTTGGGCCCGAAAGCTCTGGGGCCAACGTCCTGACTTTC
CDR3 protein: CASRPRFGPESSGANVLTF

clone size: .
J gene: TRBJ2-3
V gene: TRBV5-1
D gene: TRBD2
CDR3 DNA: TGCGCCAGCAGCCTATCACTAGCGGGGGGCCCTAAAGATACGCAGTATTTT
CDR3 protein: CASSLSLAGGPKDTQYF

clone size: once
J gene: TRBJ2-1
V gene: TRBV3-1/TRBV3-2
D gene: .
CDR3 DNA: TGTGCCAGCAGCCAACTCCCAGCGTACCAAAATGAGCAGTTCTTC
CDR3 protein: CASSQLPAYQNEQFF

clone size: .
J gene: TRBJ2-7
V gene: TRBV5-1
D gene: TRBD2
CDR3 DNA: TGCGCCAGCAGCTTGAGGCTAGCGGAAGACGAGCAGTACTTC
CDR3 protein: CASSLRLAEDEQYF

clone size: .
J gene: TRBJ1-6
V gene: TRBV14
D gene: .
CDR3 DNA: TGTGCCAGCAGCCTTAATAATTCACCCCTCCACTTT
CDR3 protein: CASSLNNSPLHF

clone size: .
J gene: TRBJ2-1
V gene: TRBV19
D gene: TRBD1
CDR3 DNA: TGTGCCAGTAGTATAGAGGGGACAGGGGCCCCGATCTACAATGAGCAGTTCTTC
CDR3 protein: CASSIEGTGAPIYNEQFF

clone size: .
J gene: TRBJ2-7
V gene: TRBV5-1
D gene: .
CDR3 DNA: TGCGCCAGCAGCTTGACCACAGGTGCTCGGCTCGAGCAGTACTTC
CDR3 protein: CASSLTTGARLEQYF

clone size: few
J gene: TRBJ1-5
V gene: TRBV4-1
D gene: .
CDR3 DNA: TGCGCCAGCAGCCAAGACCCAGATAGTGGACAGCTCAATCAGCCCCAGCATTTT
CDR3 protein: CASSQDPDSGQLNQPQHF

clone size: .
J gene: TRBJ2-7
V gene: TRBV6-4
D gene: .
CDR3 DNA: TGTGCCAGCAGTGAAAAGGCAGGGAGGTTCAACGAGCAGTACTTC
CDR3 protein: CASSEKAGRFNEQYF

clone size: .
J gene: TRBJ2-2
V gene: TRBV6-5
D gene: .
CDR3 DNA: TGTGCCAGCAGACGACAGTCGAACACCGGGGAGCTGTTTTTT
CDR3 protein: CASRRQSNTGELFF

clone size: .
J gene: TRBJ2-2
V gene: TRBV5-1
D gene: TRBD2
CDR3 DNA: TGCGCCAGCAGCTTGGCCCCCTCCAGACTAGCGGGGGGGACCGGGGAGCTGTTTTTT
CDR3 protein: CASSLAPSRLAGGTGELFF

clone size: .
J gene: TRBJ1-4
V gene: TRBV5-1
D gene: .
CDR3 DNA: TGCGCCAGCAGCTTGAATACAGGGACTAATGAAAAACTGTTTTTT
CDR3 protein: CASSLNTGTNEKLFF

clone size: .
J gene: TRBJ2-1
V gene: TRBV29-1
D gene: TRBD2
CDR3 DNA: TGCAGCGTTGTTCTAGCGGGAGCCTACAATGAGCAGTTCTTC
CDR3 protein: CSVVLAGAYNEQFF

clone size: .
J gene: TRBJ2-1
V gene: TRBV7-7
D gene: .
CDR3 DNA: TGTGCCAGCAGCTTAAAGCCTAGCGAGGGTGAGCAGTTCTTC
CDR3 protein: CASSLKPSEGEQFF

clone size: .
J gene: TRBJ1-2
V gene: TRBV18
D gene: .
CDR3 DNA: TGTGCCAGCTCGCGGGGACGGGACCTTGACTACACCTTC
CDR3 protein: CASSRGRDLDYTF

clone size: .
J gene: TRBJ1-4
V gene: TRBV28
D gene: .
CDR3 DNA: TGTGCCAGCACCGAGCAGGGGACTAATGAAAAACTGTTTTTT
CDR3 protein: CASTEQGTNEKLFF

clone size: once
J gene: TRBJ1-6
V gene: TRBV30
D gene: .
CDR3 DNA: TGTGCCTGGAGTGTACGGGCTGGGGGACTAAGCTCCTATAATTCACCCCTCCACTTT
CDR3 protein: CAWSVRAGGLSSYNSPLHF

clone size: .
J gene: TRBJ2-3
V gene: TRBV10-3
D gene: TRBD2
CDR3 DNA: TGTGCCATCAGTGAAGGGACTAGCGGGACGACAGATACGCAGTATTTT
CDR3 protein: CAISEGTSGTTDTQYF

clone size: .
J gene: TRBJ2-7
V gene: TRBV18
D gene: TRBD2
CDR3 DNA: TGTGCCAGCTCACCACCGAGCGGGATCTACGAGCAGTACTTC
CDR3 protein: CASSPPSGIYEQYF

clone size: .
J gene: TRBJ1-2
V gene: TRBV6-6
D gene: .
CDR3 DNA: TGTGCCAGCAAACCCGCGGGGGTAGACTATGGCTACACCTTC
CDR3 protein: CASKPAGVDYGYTF

clone size: .
J gene: TRBJ2-5
V gene: TRBV19
D gene: TRBD1
CDR3 DNA: TGTGCCAGTAGTAAAATTCAGGGGGAAGAGACCCAGTACTTC
CDR3 protein: CASSKIQGEETQYF

clone size: .
J gene: TRBJ1-2
V gene: TRBV6-5
D gene: .
CDR3 DNA: TGTGCCAGCAGTTACGCGACTTTTGGAGGCTACACCTTC
CDR3 protein: CASSYATFGGYTF

clone size: .
J gene: TRBJ2-2
V gene: TRBV4-1
D gene: TRBD2
CDR3 DNA: TGCGCCAGCAGCAGCGGGAGCACTACCGGGGAGCTGTTTTTT
CDR3 protein: CASSSGSTTGELFF

clone size: .
J gene: TRBJ2-2
V gene: TRBV7-3
D gene: TRBD1
CDR3 DNA: TGTGCCAGCAGCTTAAGGACAGGGAACACCGGGGAGCTGTTTTTT
CDR3 protein: CASSLRTGNTGELFF

clone size: .
J gene: TRBJ1-2
V gene: TRBV28
D gene: .
CDR3 DNA: TGTGCCAGCCGTGCGGGACTCAACTATGGCTACACCTTC
CDR3 protein: CASRAGLNYGYTF

clone size: once
J gene: TRBJ1-2
V gene: TRBV9
D gene: TRBD1
CDR3 DNA: TGTGCCAGCAGCGCTCCCTTGGGACAGGGCTATGGCTACACCTTC
CDR3 protein: CASSAPLGQGYGYTF

clone size: .
J gene: TRBJ1-3
V gene: TRBV6-5
D gene: TRBD1
CDR3 DNA: TGTGCCAGCCGACCGGGACAGGGTACTGGAAACACCATATATTTT
CDR3 protein: CASRPGQGTGNTIYF

clone size: .
J gene: TRBJ2-5
V gene: TRBV9
D gene: .
CDR3 DNA: TGTGCCAGCAGCGTAGCGGGTGTAGCGGAGACCCAGTACTTC
CDR3 protein: CASSVAGVAETQYF

clone size: .
J gene: TRBJ2-1
V gene: TRBV19
D gene: TRBD2
CDR3 DNA: TGTGCCAGTAGTAAGGGACTAGCGGGCAAGTGGGGAAAGGGGAATGAGCAGTTCTTC
CDR3 protein: CASSKGLAGKWGKGNEQFF

clone size: .
J gene: TRBJ1-4
V gene: TRBV3-1/TRBV3-2
D gene: .
CDR3 DNA: TGTGCCAGCAGCGGGACACGGTTGGGGGAAAAACTGTTTTTT
CDR3 protein: CASSGTRLGEKLFF

clone size: .
J gene: TRBJ1-1
V gene: TRBV10-3
D gene: TRBD1
CDR3 DNA: TGTGCCATCAGTGCAGGGGGAGAGGGCACTGAAGCTTTCTTT
CDR3 protein: CAISAGGEGTEAFF

clone size: .
J gene: TRBJ2-7
V gene: TRBV7-9
D gene: TRBD1
CDR3 DNA: TGTGCCAGCAGCTCGGACAGGGGGCGAGAGCAGTACTTC
CDR3 protein: CASSSDRGREQYF

clone size: .
J gene: TRBJ2-1
V gene: TRBV28
D gene: .
CDR3 DNA: TGTGCCAGCAGTTTGGCAACTAGTGGGTACAATGAGCAGTTCTTC
CDR3 protein: CASSLATSGYNEQFF

clone size: .
J gene: TRBJ2-7
V gene: TRBV13
D gene: TRBD1
CDR3 DNA: TGTGCCAGCAGCCTAGGGACAGGGGGTTCCTCCTACGAGCAGTACTTC
CDR3 protein: CASSLGTGGSSYEQYF

clone size: .
J gene: TRBJ2-5
V gene: TRBV2
D gene: TRBD2
CDR3 DNA: TGTGCCAGCAGTGAGACTAGCGGGAGGTCTGAGACCCAGTACTTC
CDR3 protein: CASSETSGRSETQYF

clone size: .
J gene: TRBJ2-7
V gene: TRBV5-1
D gene: .
CDR3 DNA: TGCGCCAGCAGCAGCGGACAGCCTGGGGCGGACGAGCAGTACTTC
CDR3 protein: CASSSGQPGADEQYF

clone size: .
J gene: TRBJ1-2
V gene: TRBV12-3/TRBV12-4
D gene: TRBD1
CDR3 DNA: TGTGCCAGCACCCGGACAGGGTATGGCTACACCTTC
CDR3 protein: CASTRTGYGYTF

clone size: .
J gene: TRBJ2-7
V gene: TRBV7-8
D gene: TRBD1
CDR3 DNA: TGTGCCAGCAGCTTCTCTTCCGGACAGGGAGCCCTTGGCGAGCAGTACTTC
CDR3 protein: CASSFSSGQGALGEQYF

clone size: .
J gene: TRBJ2-1
V gene: TRBV30
D gene: .
CDR3 DNA: TGTGCCTCACAAAAGTACAATGAGCAGTTCTTC
CDR3 protein: CASQKYNEQFF

clone size: .
J gene: TRBJ2-5
V gene: TRBV3-1/TRBV3-2
D gene: TRBD2
CDR3 DNA: TGTGCCAGCAGCGACCCGGGGGGGATTAAAGAGACCCAGTACTTC
CDR3 protein: CASSDPGGIKETQYF

clone size: once
J gene: TRBJ2-3
V gene: TRBV5-1
D gene: TRBD1
CDR3 DNA: TGCGCCAGCAGCTCTACAGGGGTTGTAGATACGCAGTATTTT
CDR3 protein: CASSSTGVVDTQYF

clone size: .
J gene: TRBJ2-1
V gene: TRBV7-2
D gene: TRBD2
CDR3 DNA: TGTGCCAGCACCGTAGCGGGAGGGCGCCACAATGAGCAGTTCTTC
CDR3 protein: CASTVAGGRHNEQFF

clone size: .
J gene: TRBJ1-2
V gene: TRBV5-1
D gene: .
CDR3 DNA: TGCGCCAGCAGCTTGGTTCAGGCACAGGATGATGGCTACACCTTC
CDR3 protein: CASSLVQAQDDGYTF

clone size: .
J gene: TRBJ2-5
V gene: TRBV7-3
D gene: TRBD2
CDR3 DNA: TGTGCCAGCAGCCCGACTAGCGGGAGGGAGACCCAGTACTTC
CDR3 protein: CASSPTSGRETQYF

clone size: .
J gene: TRBJ2-1
V gene: TRBV3-1/TRBV3-2
D gene: .
CDR3 DNA: TGTGCCAGCAGCCACCTAGGTCTGTACAATGAGCAGTTCTTC
CDR3 protein: CASSHLGLYNEQFF

clone size: .
J gene: TRBJ2-7
V gene: TRBV9
D gene: TRBD1
CDR3 DNA: TGTGCCAGCAGCGTAGATCAGGGGGTTTTCCACGAGCAGTACTTC
CDR3 protein: CASSVDQGVFHEQYF

clone size: .
J gene: TRBJ1-1
V gene: TRBV3-1/TRBV3-2
D gene: TRBD1
CDR3 DNA: TGTGCCAGCAGCCAAGGGGACAGGCTTAACACTGAAGCTTTCTTT
CDR3 protein: CASSQGDRLNTEAFF

clone size: once
J gene: TRBJ2-5
V gene: TRBV30
D gene: .
CDR3 DNA: TGTGCCTGGACGACTATCCAAGAGACCCAGTACTTC
CDR3 protein: CAWTTIQETQYF